Following are 10 T cell receptor beta chains from one sample sequenced in a study of lymphopenia after photon versus proton radiotherapy. Using immunoSEQ multiplex PCR, the repertoire was profiled, and TCRdb retains in-frame clones only, with some absent. The sample records 15,000 to 20,000 clones, around 85% being singletons. The sequences come from peripheral blood, collected from a patient treated with proton-based radiotherapy. The receptors derive from an older woman with cholangiocarcinoma. Some clones in this sample may be carry-over from other donors' samples.

This clone was observed a single time. The chain employs TRBV7-9 and TRBJ1-5; D is perhaps TRBD1 (5 bases). This CDR3 comprises 14 residues. Germline assignment: CDR1 SEHNR and CDR2 FQNEAQ (reference sequence). V shed 8 bases and J shed 8 bases, with 19 bases lying between them. The CDR3 nucleotides are TGTGCCAGCCGAGGGGCAGGGCTCTCGGAGCCCCAGCATTTT. Translating gives CASRGAGLSEPQHF.

The sample holds a few counts of this clone. The V call is TRBV25-1, the J call TRBJ1-5; D gene ambiguous. The length of the CDR3 is 14 residues. Germline CDR1 MGHDK, CDR2 SYGVNS. Between the trimmed V and J ends, which lost 1 base and 2 bases, there was a span of 6 bases. DNA for the CDR3: TGTGCCAGCAGTGAATGGAGGGGCAATCAGCCCCAGCATTTT. Residues: CASSEWRGNQPQHF.

The genes are TRBV7-2 and TRBJ2-1; no reliable D call. CDR1 is SGHTA and CDR2 is FQGNSA in the germline V gene. CDR3 length equals 13 residues. Trimming stripped 6 bases from V and 9 bases from J, with 15 bases between. CDR3 amino acids: CASSPMGWSEQFF. The CDR3 nucleotides read TGTGCCAGCAGTCCGATGGGGTGGAGTGAGCAGTTCTTC.

The chain joins TRBV29-1 to TRBJ1-2, with a possible D match to TRBD1 (5 bases). The germline gives CDR1 SQVTM, CDR2 ANQGSEA. This CDR3 has 14 amino acids. Trimming shortened V by 8 bases and J by 4 bases, and 20 bases separated the two germline ends. CDR3 in DNA: TGCAGCTCCTTGAGCCTTGACAGTGCCTATGGCTACACCTTC. It yields the protein CSSLSLDSAYGYTF.

The rearrangement links TRBV5-1 to TRBJ2-1, with TRBD1 as a possible D gene (6 bases). V lost 6 bases and J 6 bases, leaving 16 bases between the germline ends. Germline loops: CDR1 SGHRS, CDR2 YFSETQ. This CDR3 contains 14 residues. The DNA of the CDR3 is TGCGCCAGCACCAAGACAGGTGTAACCAATGAGCAGTTCTTC. Protein product: CASTKTGVTNEQFF.

The genes are TRBV29-1 and TRBJ2-1; 7 bases are shared with TRBD2. The CDR3 spans 13 residues. Unmatched junction bases numbered 5, after V lost 2 bases and J lost 7 bases. The germline gives CDR1 SQVTM, CDR2 ANQGSEA. The CDR3 sequence: CSVERWEGNEQFF. The CDR3 nucleotides are TGCAGCGTTGAAAGATGGGAGGGAAATGAGCAGTTCTTC.

Regarding this clone: Its ends do not fully match the called genes, so a read error is possible. The chain couples TRBV7-7 to TRBJ2-2; TRBD2 is a possible D gene (5 bases). Germline assignment: CDR1 SSHAT and CDR2 FNYEAQ (reference sequence). CDR3 length equals 13 residues. CDR3 nucleotides: TGTGCTAGCAGCTTCGGGGACACCGGGGAGCTGTTTTTT. It translates to CASSFGDTGELFF.

The V and J genes are TRBV18 and TRBJ1-1; TRBD1 aligns across 8 bases. V lost 4 bases and J lost 6; bases outside the gene matches: 7. The CDR3 length is 14 residues. CDR1 is KGHSH and CDR2 is LQKENI in the germline V gene. The CDR3 spells CASSLQGARAEAFF. CDR3 nucleotide sequence: TGTGCCAGCTCACTCCAGGGGGCGCGGGCTGAAGCTTTCTTT.

V and J are TRBV11-2 and TRBJ2-5; a possible D gene is TRBD2 (6 bases). CDR3 length: 14 residues. V lost 4 bases and J lost 7, with 16 bases in between. Germline V gene sequence: CDR1 SGHAT, CDR2 FQNNGV. CDR3 DNA sequence: TGTGCCAGCAGCTCGGACTATTTTACGGGGACCCAGTACTTC. Its protein product is CASSSDYFTGTQYF.

This clone was detected once. The rearrangement uses TRBV5-1 and TRBJ1-2, with unresolved D. V shed 3 bases and J shed 6 bases, with 15 bases lying between them. Germline V gene sequence: CDR1 SGHRS, CDR2 YFSETQ. This CDR3 is 14 amino acids long. This CDR3 reads CASSSLTTFNGYTF. In DNA, the CDR3 is TGCGCCAGCAGCTCCCTTACTACATTTAATGGCTACACCTTC.